This TCR beta chain is from a study of blood T cell repertoires in COVID-19. Overall study: The United States, Italy and Spain supplied acute and convalescent COVID-19 samples. T cells, B-cell-depleted T cells, or PBMCs provided the cDNA or gDNA that served as material.

Germline V gene data show CDR1 as SNHLY and CDR2 as FYNNEI. The junction had 0 bases not matched to a gene; V was cut back by 4 bases and J by 7 bases. This CDR3 has 13 amino acids. Study processing details: By means of reference gene primer amplification, nucleated cell counts were estimated. Profiled with immunoSEQ multiplex PCR; TCRdb holds only in-frame clones, not every one. D and trimming were read from the DNA, whereas the V and J calls and clone size are those reported in that table. This sample has some 300,000 clones, with about 91% found just once. The rearrangement links TRBV2 to TRBJ2-1, with TRBD2 matching over 11 bases. Input material: peripheral blood. This clonotype was obtained from a woman in her 30s who had recovered from COVID-19. The CDR3, as DNA: TGTGCCAGCAGTGCTAGCGGGGGGAATGAGCAGTTCTTC. This translates into CASSASGGNEQFF.